The 16 T cell receptor beta chains given below trace back to one sample, sequenced in a study of blood T cell repertoires in COVID-19. Some clones are missing from TCRdb's copy, which holds only in-frame ones; the method was immunoSEQ multiplex PCR. The sample lists roughly 99,000 clones, over 80% occurring once. Input material: peripheral blood. These receptors came from a woman in her thirties with acute or convalescent COVID-19.

The chain couples TRBV6-6 to TRBJ2-1, with TRBD2 identical over 9 bases. This CDR3 region has 15 residues. Germline V gives CDR1 MNHNY, CDR2 SVGAGI (reference sequence). V was pared by 2 bases and J by 5 bases, with 4 bases of the junction left unmatched. Here the CDR3 reads CASSYGLAGNNEQFF. The DNA for the CDR3 is TGTGCCAGCAGTTACGGGCTAGCGGGAAACAATGAGCAGTTCTTC.

J is TRBJ2-7 and V is TRBV7-9; D not resolved. The CDR3 is 13 residues long. V lost 3 bases to trimming and J lost 1 base, with 7 bases between them. Germline V CDR1 and CDR2: SEHNR, FQNEAQ (reference sequence). The CDR3 here is CASSFQESYEQYF. The CDR3 DNA reads TGTGCCAGCAGCTTTCAGGAATCCTACGAGCAGTACTTC.

The chain recombines TRBV11-1 with TRBJ2-5, with D maybe TRBD1 (5 bases). Germline V gene data show CDR1 as SGHAT and CDR2 as FQDESV (reference sequence). V was shortened by 1 base and J by 1 base, with 7 bases between the two germline ends. The CDR3 loop spans 14 amino acids. In DNA form, the CDR3 reads TGTGCCAGCAGCTTAGACAGGACCCAAGAGACCCAGTACTTC. Translating it yields CASSLDRTQETQYF.

By sample fraction, this clone is medium-sized. The V and J genes are TRBV18 and TRBJ2-5, with 8 bases matching TRBD2. The CDR3 has 16 residues. The V segment lost 1 base and the J segment 5 bases; nucleotides outside the gene matches: 9. Germline CDR1 reads KGHSH; CDR2 reads LQKENI. CDR3 sequence (DNA): TGTGCCAGCTCACCACTGCAGCGGGGGACGGGGGAGACCCAGTACTTC. Protein sequence: CASSPLQRGTGETQYF.

The chain employs TRBV27 and TRBJ2-7; 7 nucleotides align to TRBD1. V dropped 5 bases and J dropped 6; count of bases not matched to a gene: 4. The CDR3 covers 12 residues. Germline assignment: CDR1 MNHEY and CDR2 SMNVEV (reference sequence). The CDR3 nucleotides read TGTGCCAGCAGTCCCTACAGGGGCGAGCAGTACTTC. This sequence encodes CASSPYRGEQYF.

The genes are TRBV27 and TRBJ1-6, with unresolved D. Per the germline V gene, CDR1 is MNHEY and CDR2 is SMNVEV (reference sequence). The CDR3 consists of 17 residues. Trimming took 7 bases from V and 5 from J, leaving 21 bases between them. The CDR3 DNA reads as TGTGCCAGCACTTTTTTTCCGGCCCGGGAGGATAATTCACCCCTCCACTTT. Encoded protein: CASTFFPAREDNSPLHF.

V gene TRBV29-1 combines with J gene TRBJ2-5; TRBD2 matches at 8 bases. Germline values: CDR1 SQVTM, CDR2 ANQGSEA. The CDR3 spans 14 residues. V shed 5 bases and J 5 bases; nucleotides not matched to a gene: 10. The CDR3 DNA sequence: TGCAGCGTTCATCCCGGGGGGGCGCAGGAGACCCAGTACTTC. This gives the protein CSVHPGGAQETQYF.

The rearrangement joins TRBV5-1 to TRBJ1-6; possibly TRBD1 for D (6 bases). The ends were cut back, 4 bases at V and 10 bases at J, with 18 bases in the middle. The CDR3 runs 15 residues. Per germline, CDR1 SGHRS and CDR2 YFSETQ. As DNA, the CDR3 is TGCGCCAGCAGCCCAAATGGGGGCTCCGAATCACCCCTCCACTTT. Protein product: CASSPNGGSESPLHF.

The V call is TRBV2, the J call TRBJ1-2; possibly TRBD1 for D (6 bases). CDR3 length: 13 residues. V was cut by 5 bases and J by 6 bases, with 13 bases left in between. Per the germline V gene, CDR1 is SNHLY and CDR2 is FYNNEI. CDR3 in amino acids: CASSMQGIDGYTF. CDR3 in DNA: TGTGCCAGCAGTATGCAGGGGATCGATGGCTACACCTTC.

The chain has TRBV28 and TRBJ1-2; maybe TRBD1 (5 bases). The CDR3 extends over 14 amino acids. V lost 1 base, J lost 4 bases, and 10 bases lay in between. Germline V lookup: CDR1 MDHEN, CDR2 SYDVKM. The CDR3 region has the DNA TGTGCCAGCAGTTTATCAGGACAACTCTATGGCTACACCTTC. It codes for CASSLSGQLYGYTF.

This rearrangement joins TRBV28 to TRBJ1-4; the match to TRBD1 covers 7 bases. Germline trimming cut 6 bases from V and 4 bases from J; bases unmatched to any gene: 5. This CDR3 is built from 14 residues. Germline V lookup: CDR1 MDHEN, CDR2 SYDVKM. The CDR3 nucleotides read TGTGCCAGCAGCAGGGACAGCGATAATGAAAAACTGTTTTTT. This encodes CASSRDSDNEKLFF.

This chain joins TRBV24-1 and TRBJ1-2; maybe TRBD1 (5 bases). Trimming removed 1 base from V and 8 bases from J, with 13 bases in between. The CDR3 has 14 amino acids. Germline-derived CDR1 and CDR2 are KGHDR and SFDVKD. The CDR3 protein is CATSDLGRAEGYTF. CDR3 nucleotide sequence: TGTGCCACCAGTGATTTAGGCAGGGCAGAAGGCTACACCTTC.

Only one count was recorded for this clone. The chain couples TRBV4-1 to TRBJ1-5; 12 positions match TRBD1. Germline trimming cut 0 bases from V and 5 bases from J; bases unmatched to any gene: 2. This CDR3 is 16 amino acids long. Germline loops: CDR1 MGHRA, CDR2 YSYEKL. CDR3: CASSQDGTGGDQPQHF. In DNA, the CDR3 is TGCGCCAGCAGCCAAGACGGGACAGGGGGCGATCAGCCCCAGCATTTT.

V and J are TRBV6-4 and TRBJ2-1, with 8 bases aligning to TRBD1. The CDR3 covers 14 residues. The germline gives CDR1 MRHNA, CDR2 SNTAGT. Germline trimming cut 8 bases from V and 2 bases from J; bases unmatched to any gene: 5. CDR3 bases: TGTGCCAGCTGGGACAGGACTACCTACAATGAGCAGTTCTTC. Residues: CASWDRTTYNEQFF.

The chain joins TRBV12-5 to TRBJ2-5, with D maybe TRBD2 (5 bases). V lost 6 bases and J lost 5, with 13 bases in between. Germline V gene data show CDR1 as LGHNT and CDR2 as FRNRAP. The CDR3 length is 13 residues. CDR3 nucleotide sequence: TGTGCTAGTGGAACCGGGGTGGTGGAGACCCAGTACTTC. Translated, it gives CASGTGVVETQYF. The entire variable domain, with the rest obtained from reference TRBV12-5 and TRBJ2-5, is as follows: DARVTQTPRHKVTEMGQEVTMRCQPILGHNTVFWYRQTMMQGLELLAYFRNRAPLDDSGMPKDRFSAEMPDATLATLKIQPSEPRDSAVYFCASGTGVVETQYFGPGTRLLVL.

The chain couples TRBV5-1 to TRBJ1-2; TRBD1 matches at 7 bases. Per germline, CDR1 SGHRS and CDR2 YFSETQ. V shed 4 bases, J shed 5 bases, and the junction held 14 bases outside the gene matches. This CDR3 spans 16 amino acids. The CDR3 bases are TGCGCCAGCAGCCTGAATATTTACGACAGGGTGTATGGCTACACCTTC. Protein: CASSLNIYDRVYGYTF.